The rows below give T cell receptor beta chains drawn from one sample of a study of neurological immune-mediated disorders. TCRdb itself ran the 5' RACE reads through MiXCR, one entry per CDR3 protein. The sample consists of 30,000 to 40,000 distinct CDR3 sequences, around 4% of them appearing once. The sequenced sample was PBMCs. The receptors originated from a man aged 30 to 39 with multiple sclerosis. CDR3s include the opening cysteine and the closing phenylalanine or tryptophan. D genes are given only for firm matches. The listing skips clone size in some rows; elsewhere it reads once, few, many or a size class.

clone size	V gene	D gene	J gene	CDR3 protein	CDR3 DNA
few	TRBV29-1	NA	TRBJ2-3	CGHRGAGDTQYF	TGCGGTCACCGGGGGGCAGGCGATACGCAGTATTTT
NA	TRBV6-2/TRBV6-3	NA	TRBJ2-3	CASSFSGATDTQYF	TGTGCCAGCAGTTTTTCGGGGGCCACAGATACGCAGTATTTT
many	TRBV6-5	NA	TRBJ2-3	CASSPRLSTDTQYF	TGTGCCAGCAGCCCCCGGTTAAGCACAGATACGCAGTATTTT
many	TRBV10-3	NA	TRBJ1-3	CAISETGTGNTIYF	TGTGCCATCAGTGAAACAGGGACCGGAAACACCATATATTTT
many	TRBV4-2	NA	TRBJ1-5	CASSHDDGNQPQHF	TGTGCCAGCAGCCACGATGATGGCAATCAGCCCCAGCATTTT
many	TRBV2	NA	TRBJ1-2	CASSEWGGEYGYTF	TGTGCCAGCAGTGAGTGGGGTGGCGAATATGGCTACACCTTC
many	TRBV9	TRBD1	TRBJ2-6	CASSVGLQGASSGANVLTF	TGTGCCAGCAGCGTAGGATTACAGGGGGCTAGCTCTGGGGCCAACGTCCTGACTTTC
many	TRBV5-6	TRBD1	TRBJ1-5	CASSFPGQGATQPQHF	TGTGCCAGCAGCTTCCCCGGACAGGGGGCGACTCAGCCCCAGCATTTT
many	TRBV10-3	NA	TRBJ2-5	CATWGQGGETQYF	TGTGCCACATGGGGGCAGGGGGGAGAGACCCAGTACTTC
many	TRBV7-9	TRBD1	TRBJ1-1	CASCAQGSTEAFF	TGTGCCAGCTGCGCACAGGGGAGCACTGAAGCTTTCTTT
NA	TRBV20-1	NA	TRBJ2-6	CSARGTGEDILTF	TGCAGTGCTAGAGGGACCGGGGAGGACATCCTGACTTTC
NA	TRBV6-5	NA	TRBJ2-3	CASRKGGSTDTQYF	TGTGCCAGCAGAAAGGGGGGTAGCACAGATACGCAGTATTTT
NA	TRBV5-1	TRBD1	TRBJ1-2	CASSLGQGALNYGYTF	TGCGCCAGCAGCCTCGGACAGGGGGCCCTTAACTATGGCTACACCTTC
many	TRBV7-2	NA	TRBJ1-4	CASSSNGGGGEKLFF	TGTGCCAGCAGTTCGAATGGGGGGGGTGGAGAAAAACTGTTTTTT
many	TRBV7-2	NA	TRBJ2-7	CASSLPGAWYEQYF	TGTGCCAGCAGCTTACCAGGGGCCTGGTACGAGCAGTACTTC
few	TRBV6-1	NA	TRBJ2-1	CASQMGGFTYNEQFF	TGTGCCAGTCAGATGGGCGGCTTCACCTACAATGAGCAGTTCTTC
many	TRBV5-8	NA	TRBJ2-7	CASSFLSEYEQYF	TGTGCCAGCAGCTTCCTCTCCGAATACGAGCAGTACTTC
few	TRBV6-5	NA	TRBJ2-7	CASSYSQAKGYEQYF	TGTGCCAGCAGTTACTCACAGGCGAAGGGCTACGAGCAGTACTTC
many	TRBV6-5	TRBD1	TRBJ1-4	CASSYATGTNEKLFF	TGTGCCAGCAGTTACGCGACAGGGACTAATGAAAAACTGTTTTTT
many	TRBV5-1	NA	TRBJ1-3	CASSLEIGGNTIYF	TGCGCCAGCAGCTTGGAAATTGGCGGAAACACCATATATTTT
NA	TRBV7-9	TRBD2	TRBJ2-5	CASSSPGLAQETQYF	TGTGCCAGCAGCTCTCCGGGACTAGCGCAAGAGACCCAGTACTTC
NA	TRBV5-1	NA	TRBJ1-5	CASSAGVGSNQPQHF	TGCGCCAGCAGCGCCGGTGTGGGTAGCAATCAGCCCCAGCATTTT
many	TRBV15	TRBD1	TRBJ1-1	CAISDRAYTEAFF	TGTGCCATTTCTGACAGGGCTTACACTGAAGCTTTCTTT
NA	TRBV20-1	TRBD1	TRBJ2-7	CSARTGGYEQYF	TGCAGTGCTAGAACAGGGGGCTACGAGCAGTACTTC
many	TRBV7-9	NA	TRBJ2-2	CASLKGVANTGELFF	TGTGCCAGCCTTAAAGGGGTCGCGAACACCGGGGAGCTGTTTTTT
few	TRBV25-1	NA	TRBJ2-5	CASRTPGPWGSQYF	TGTGCCAGCAGGACCCCGGGACCCTGGGGGTCCCAGTACTTC
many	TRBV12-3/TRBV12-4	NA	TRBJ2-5	CASSPRGETQYF	TGTGCCAGCAGCCCCCGCGGAGAGACCCAGTACTTC
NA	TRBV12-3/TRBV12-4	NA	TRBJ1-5	CASSPPGGGQPQNF	TGTGCCAGCAGTCCCCCCGGGGGAGGCCAGCCCCAGAATTTT
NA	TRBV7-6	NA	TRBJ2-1	CASSLGWGLSYNEQFF	TGTGCCAGCAGCTTAGGTTGGGGGCTTAGTTACAATGAGCAGTTCTTC
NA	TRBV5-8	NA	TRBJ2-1	CASSRQDGDEQFF	TGTGCCAGCAGCAGACAGGACGGGGATGAGCAGTTCTTC